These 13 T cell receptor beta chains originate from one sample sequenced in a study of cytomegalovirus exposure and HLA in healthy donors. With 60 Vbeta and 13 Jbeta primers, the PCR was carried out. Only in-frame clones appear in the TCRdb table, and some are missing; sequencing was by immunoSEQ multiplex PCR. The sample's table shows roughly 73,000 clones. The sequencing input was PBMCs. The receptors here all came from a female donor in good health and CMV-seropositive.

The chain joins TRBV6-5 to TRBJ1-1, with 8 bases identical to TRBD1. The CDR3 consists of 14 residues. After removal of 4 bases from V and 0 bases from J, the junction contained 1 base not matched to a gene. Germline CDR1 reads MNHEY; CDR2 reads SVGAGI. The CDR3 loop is CASSWDRLNTEAFF. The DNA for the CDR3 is TGTGCCAGCAGTTGGGACAGGCTGAACACTGAAGCTTTCTTT.

The CDR3 DNA reads as TGCGCCAGCAGTGTGGCAAGCGGGGGCTACACCTTC. Its translation: CASSVASGGYTF. The V gene is TRBV10-2, the J gene TRBJ1-2; no clear D gene. The CDR3 sequence is 12 residues long. Germline V gives CDR1 WSHSY, CDR2 SAAADI. The V gene lost 4 bases and the J gene lost 8 bases, with 11 bases spanning the gap.

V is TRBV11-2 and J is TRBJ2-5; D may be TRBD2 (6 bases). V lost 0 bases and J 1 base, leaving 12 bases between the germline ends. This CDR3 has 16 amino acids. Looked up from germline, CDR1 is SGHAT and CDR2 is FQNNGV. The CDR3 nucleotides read TGTGCCAGCAGCTTAGACTGGGACTTGTTCCAAGAGACCCAGTACTTC. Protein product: CASSLDWDLFQETQYF.

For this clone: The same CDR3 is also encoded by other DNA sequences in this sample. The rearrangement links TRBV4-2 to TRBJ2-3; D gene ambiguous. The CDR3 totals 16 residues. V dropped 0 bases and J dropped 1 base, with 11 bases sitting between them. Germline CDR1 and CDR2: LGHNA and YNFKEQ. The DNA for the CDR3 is TGTGCCAGCAGCCAAGAGTCCTCCCCCCGCACAGATACGCAGTATTTT. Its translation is CASSQESSPRTDTQYF.

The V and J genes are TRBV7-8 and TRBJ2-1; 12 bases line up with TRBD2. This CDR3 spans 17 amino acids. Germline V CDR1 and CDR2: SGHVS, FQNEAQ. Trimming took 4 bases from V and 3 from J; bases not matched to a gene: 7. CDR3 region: CASSSRTSGTYYNEQFF. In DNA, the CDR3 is TGTGCCAGCAGCTCTAGGACTAGCGGGACATACTACAATGAGCAGTTCTTC.

CDR3 nucleotide sequence: TGTGCCAGCAGTTACGGCGGGGGGGGCGGCACTGAAGCTTTCTTT. It is translated as CASSYGGGGGTEAFF. The chain combines TRBV6-5 with TRBJ1-1, with a weak D call TRBD1 (6 bases). The CDR3 sequence is 15 residues long. V was cut by 2 bases and J by 4 bases, with 14 bases left in between. The V gene's germline CDR1 is MNHEY and CDR2 SVGAGI.

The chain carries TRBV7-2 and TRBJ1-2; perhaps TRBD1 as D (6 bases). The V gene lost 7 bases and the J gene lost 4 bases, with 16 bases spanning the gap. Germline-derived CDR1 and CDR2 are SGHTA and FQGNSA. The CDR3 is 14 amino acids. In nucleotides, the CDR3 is TGTGCCAGCACCTCCCCAGGGGCACTCTATGGCTACACCTTC. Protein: CASTSPGALYGYTF.

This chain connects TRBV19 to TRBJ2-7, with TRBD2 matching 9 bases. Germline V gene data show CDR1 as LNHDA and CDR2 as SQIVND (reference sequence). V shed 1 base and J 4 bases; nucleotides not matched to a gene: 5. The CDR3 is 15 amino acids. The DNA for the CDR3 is TGTGCCAGTAGTATAGTAGCGGGAGCAGAGTACGAGCAGTACTTC. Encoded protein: CASSIVAGAEYEQYF. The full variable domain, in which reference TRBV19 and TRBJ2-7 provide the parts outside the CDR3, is DGGITQSPKYLFRKEGQNVTLSCEQNLNHDAMYWYRQDPGQGLRLIYYSQIVNDFQKGDIAEGYSVSREKKESFPLTVTSAQKNPTAFYLCASSIVAGAEYEQYFGPGTRLTVT.

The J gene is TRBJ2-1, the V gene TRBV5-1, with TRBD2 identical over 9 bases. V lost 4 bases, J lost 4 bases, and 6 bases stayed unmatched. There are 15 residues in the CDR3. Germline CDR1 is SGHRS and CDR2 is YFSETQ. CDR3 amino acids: CASSQTSGQYNEQFF. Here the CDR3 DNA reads TGCGCCAGCAGCCAAACTAGCGGGCAATACAATGAGCAGTTCTTC.

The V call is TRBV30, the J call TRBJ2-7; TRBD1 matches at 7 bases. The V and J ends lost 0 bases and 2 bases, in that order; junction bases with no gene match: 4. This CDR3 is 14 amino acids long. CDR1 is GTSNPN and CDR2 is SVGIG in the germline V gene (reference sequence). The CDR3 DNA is TGTGCCTGGAGTGTGGGACAGCCGGCCTACGAGCAGTACTTC. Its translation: CAWSVGQPAYEQYF.

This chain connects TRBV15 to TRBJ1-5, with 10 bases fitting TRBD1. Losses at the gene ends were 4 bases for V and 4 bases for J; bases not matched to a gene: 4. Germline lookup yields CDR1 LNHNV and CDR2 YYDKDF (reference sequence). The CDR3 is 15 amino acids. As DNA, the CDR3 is TGTGCCACCAGCACCGGACAGGGGGAGAATCAGCCCCAGCATTTT. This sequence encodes CATSTGQGENQPQHF.

CDR3 residues: CASSERGLAVGTDTQYF. The DNA of the CDR3 is TGTGCCAGCAGTGAACGAGGACTAGCGGTGGGCACAGATACGCAGTATTTT. The rearrangement uses TRBV2 and TRBJ2-3; 10 nucleotides match TRBD2. This CDR3 is 17 amino acids long. V trimming: 2 bases; J trimming: 1 base; junction bases outside the gene matches: 6. CDR1 and CDR2 (germline): SNHLY, FYNNEI.

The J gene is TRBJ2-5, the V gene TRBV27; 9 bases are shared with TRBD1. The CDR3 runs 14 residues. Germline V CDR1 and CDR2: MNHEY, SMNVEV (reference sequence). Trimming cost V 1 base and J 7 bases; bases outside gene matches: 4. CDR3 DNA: TGTGCCAGCAGTTTATACAGGGGGCATAGGACCCAGTACTTC. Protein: CASSLYRGHRTQYF.